These T cell receptor beta chains were read from a single sample in a study of blood T cell repertoires in COVID-19. TCRdb keeps only in-frame clones here, not all; method: immunoSEQ multiplex PCR. The sample holds hundreds of thousands of clones, roughly 87% seen once. The sample consisted of PBMCs or T cells enriched from blood (not recorded which). The receptors here all came from a woman aged 18-29 years who had recovered from COVID-19. Both conserved end residues are part of each CDR3. The order of the fields is D gene, V gene, clone size, J gene, CDR3 DNA, CDR3 protein. A D gene is named only where the DNA matches it firmly. Size is omitted from some rows. Given values are once, few, many or a class for expanded clones.

>NA|TRBV7-2|NA|TRBJ1-6
TGTGCCAGCAGCTTATACCCCAGGCCGCCCCTCCACTTT
CASSLYPRPPLHF
>NA|TRBV4-3|NA|TRBJ2-2
TGCGCCAGCAGCCAAGTAGTTGGGGCGCTCACCGGGGAGCTGTTTTTT
CASSQVVGALTGELFF
>TRBD1|TRBV19|NA|TRBJ1-1
TGTGCCACCGTAGGGTGGGGTGACAGGGATGGGACTTTCTTT
CATVGWGDRDGTFF
>TRBD1|TRBV11-3|NA|TRBJ2-3
TGTGCCAGCAGTCTCACAGGGGAGAGGTTGGATACGCAGTATTTT
CASSLTGERLDTQYF
>NA|TRBV27|once|TRBJ2-2
TGTGCCAGCAGACTGACAGGCAATCTGGGGGAGCTGTTTTTT
CASRLTGNLGELFF
>TRBD1|TRBV30|NA|TRBJ1-4
TGTGCCTGGAGTACGGACCGGACAGGTGCAACTAATGAAAAACTGTTTTTT
CAWSTDRTGATNEKLFF
>TRBD2|TRBV5-1|NA|TRBJ2-3
TGCGCCAGCAGCCCCGGGACTAGCGGGGGGACAGATACGCAGTATTTT
CASSPGTSGGTDTQYF
>TRBD2|TRBV27|many|TRBJ2-3
TGTGCCAGCAGTTTGCTGGGACTAGCGGGAGGGGCAGATACGCAGTATTTT
CASSLLGLAGGADTQYF
>NA|TRBV6-5|NA|TRBJ1-2
TGTGCCAGCACTCCCAGGATGGGGCAGGGGACCGGCTACACCTTC
CASTPRMGQGTGYTF
>NA|TRBV7-2|NA|TRBJ2-1
TGTGCCAGCAGCTTAGCTGGCCCTCCTGAGCAGTTCTTC
CASSLAGPPEQFF
>NA|TRBV18|NA|TRBJ1-5
TGTGCCAGCTCATCTTTGCCGGGGTCGGTGCAGCCCCAGCATTTT
CASSSLPGSVQPQHF
>NA|TRBV6-2/TRBV6-3|once|TRBJ2-1
TGTGCCAGCAGTTACTTTGGGGGGATGCTATACAATGAGCAGTTCTTC
CASSYFGGMLYNEQFF
>TRBD1|TRBV6-2/TRBV6-3|NA|TRBJ1-5
TGTGCCAGCAGTGACAGGGGAAGGAGCAATCAGCCCCAGCATTTT
CASSDRGRSNQPQHF
>TRBD1|TRBV4-3|NA|TRBJ2-2
TGCGCCAGCAGCCAAGGGGACAGGGCTCGGATAATGAACACCGGGGAGCTGTTTTTT
CASSQGDRARIMNTGELFF
>NA|TRBV28|NA|TRBJ2-5
TGTGCCAGCAGTTCTCCTCGCGGAGAGACCCAGTACTTC
CASSSPRGETQYF
>TRBD1|TRBV3-1/TRBV3-2|NA|TRBJ1-2
TGTGCCAGCAGCCAAGACGACAGGGGGGTCGGGGACACCTTC
CASSQDDRGVGDTF
>NA|TRBV11-1|NA|TRBJ2-2
TGTGCCAGCAGTTATCCCAACACCGGGGAGCTGTTTTTT
CASSYPNTGELFF
>TRBD2|TRBV5-1|NA|TRBJ2-3
TGCGCCAGCAGCCGGGGGGACCGCACAGATACGCAGTATTTT
CASSRGDRTDTQYF
>TRBD1|TRBV29-1|NA|TRBJ2-5
TGCAGCGTTGACCGACAGGGAGTCGAGACCCAGTACTTC
CSVDRQGVETQYF
>TRBD1|TRBV5-8|NA|TRBJ2-7
TGTGCCAGCAGCTTTGTCGGACAGGGGCCCTACGAGCAGTACTTC
CASSFVGQGPYEQYF
>TRBD1|TRBV5-1|once|TRBJ1-6
TGCGCCAGCAGGTTGTTACAGGGGATGGAGGATTCACCCCTCCACTTT
CASRLLQGMEDSPLHF
>NA|TRBV4-3|NA|TRBJ1-2
TGCGCCAGCAGCCAGGACTTGGACAGACTCGGCTATGGCTACACCTTC
CASSQDLDRLGYGYTF
>NA|TRBV7-2|NA|TRBJ2-7
TGTGCCAGCAGCTTACATAGCCAGTCCTTCGAGCAGTACTTC
CASSLHSQSFEQYF
>NA|TRBV7-9|NA|TRBJ1-2
TGTGCCAGCAGTGAAGCCGCTAACTATGGCTACACCTTC
CASSEAANYGYTF
>NA|TRBV11-2|once|TRBJ1-2
TGTGCCAGCAGCTTAAGTCAAAGGGGGATGTCCTATGGCTACACCTTC
CASSLSQRGMSYGYTF
>TRBD1|TRBV7-2|NA|TRBJ1-1
TGTGCCAGCAGCTTACGACAGGGCGGGACTGAAGCTTTCTTT
CASSLRQGGTEAFF
>NA|TRBV19|once|TRBJ1-1
TGTGCCAGTAGCACAGGGACCAGGGACACTGAAGCTTTCTTT
CASSTGTRDTEAFF
>NA|TRBV7-3|NA|TRBJ1-2
TGTGCCAGCAGCTTGTTCCCGGGACACCCGACGGGCTACACCTTC
CASSLFPGHPTGYTF
>TRBD1|TRBV4-2|NA|TRBJ1-5
TGTGCCAGCAGCCCTCACAGGGGTAGCAATCAGCCCCAGCATTTT
CASSPHRGSNQPQHF
>NA|TRBV28|NA|TRBJ1-2
TGTGCCAGCAGCTCACTGGTTGGCTACACCTTC
CASSSLVGYTF
>NA|TRBV6-5|NA|TRBJ1-2
TGTGCCAGCAGACCGAGACAGACGAGCTATGGCTACACCTTC
CASRPRQTSYGYTF
>NA|TRBV10-3|NA|TRBJ2-1
TGTGCCATCAGTGAGTCTGAGGGACAATACAATGAGCAGTTCTTC
CAISESEGQYNEQFF
>TRBD2|TRBV4-1|NA|TRBJ2-4
TGCGCCAGCAGCCAGACGACTAGCGGGGAAAACATTCAGTACTTC
CASSQTTSGENIQYF
>NA|TRBV5-1|NA|TRBJ1-1
TGCGCCAGCAGCCAGGGGACCCTGGCTGAAGCTTTCTTT
CASSQGTLAEAFF